This TCR beta chain was obtained from a study of blood T cells in healthy people across ages. Study-wide results and caveats: TCR beta diversity per million T cells fell roughly linearly with age. Diversity estimated from one million T cells was considered an underestimate. Naive T cell percentage by flow cytometry tracked strongly with beta diversity.

V lost 1 base and J 5 bases, leaving 5 bases between the germline ends. CDR3 length: 12 residues. The germline CDR1 and CDR2 sequences are LGHDT and YNNKEL (reference sequence). Each sample had at least 6.5 million PBMCs isolated. It was with a sample-barcoded 5' primer and a J-beta primer mix that a second PCR of about 6 to 12 cycles was run. From the 5' RACE reads, TCRdb called clonotypes with MiXCR, one entry per CDR3 protein. Among 800,000 or so distinct CDR3 sequences, around 68% were seen once, and the ten largest hold 28%. This clonotype appeared many times. Antigen specificity is unknown. The source is a young man in good health. Source material: blood. The chain carries TRBV3-1 and TRBJ2-5; the D is unclear. CDR3 coding DNA: TGTGCCAGCAGCCAAGTCCGGGAGACCCAGTACTTC. This translates into CASSQVRETQYF.